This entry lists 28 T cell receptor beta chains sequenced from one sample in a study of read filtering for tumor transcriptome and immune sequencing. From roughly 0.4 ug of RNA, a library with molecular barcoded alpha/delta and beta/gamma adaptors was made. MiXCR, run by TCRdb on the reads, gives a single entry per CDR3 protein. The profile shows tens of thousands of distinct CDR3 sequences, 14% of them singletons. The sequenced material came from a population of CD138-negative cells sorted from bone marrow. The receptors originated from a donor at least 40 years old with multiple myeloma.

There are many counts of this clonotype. The CDR3 is CASSSGLAGVYNEQFF. The CDR3 region has the DNA TGTGCCAGCAGCTCTGGACTAGCGGGGGTCTACAATGAGCAGTTCTTC. The chain carries TRBV5-5 and TRBJ2-1; 13 bases are shared with TRBD2. CDR3 size: 16 residues. The germline V gene has CDR1 SGHKS and CDR2 YYEKEE (reference sequence). V trimming: 3 bases; J trimming: 3 bases; junction bases outside the gene matches: 3.

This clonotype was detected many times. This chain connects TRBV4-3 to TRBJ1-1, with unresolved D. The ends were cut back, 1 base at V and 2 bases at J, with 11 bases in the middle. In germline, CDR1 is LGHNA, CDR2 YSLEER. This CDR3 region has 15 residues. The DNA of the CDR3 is TGCGCCAGCAGCCAAGGTTTAGACCCTAACACTGAAGCTTTCTTT. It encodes CASSQGLDPNTEAFF.

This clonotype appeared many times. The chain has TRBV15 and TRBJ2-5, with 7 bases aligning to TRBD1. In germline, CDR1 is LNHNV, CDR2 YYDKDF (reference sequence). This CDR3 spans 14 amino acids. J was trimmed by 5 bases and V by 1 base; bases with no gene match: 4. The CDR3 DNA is TGTGCCACCAGCAGAGGACAGGGAGCGGAGACCCAGTACTTC. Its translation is CATSRGQGAETQYF.

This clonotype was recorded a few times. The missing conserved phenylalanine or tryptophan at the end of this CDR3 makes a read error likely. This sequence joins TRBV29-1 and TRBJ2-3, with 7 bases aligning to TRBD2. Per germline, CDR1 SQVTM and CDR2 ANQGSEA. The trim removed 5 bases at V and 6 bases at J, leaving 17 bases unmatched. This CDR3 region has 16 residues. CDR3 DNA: TGCAGCGTTAAATCCGAGGGGACTACCAGGCTGGATACGCAGTATCTT. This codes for CSVKSEGTTRLDTQYL.

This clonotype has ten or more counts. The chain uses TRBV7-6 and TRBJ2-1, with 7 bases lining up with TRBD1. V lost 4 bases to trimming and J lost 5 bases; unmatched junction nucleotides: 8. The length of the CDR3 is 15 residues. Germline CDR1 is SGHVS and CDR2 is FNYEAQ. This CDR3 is CASSSTGWYDNEQFF. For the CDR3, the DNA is TGTGCCAGCAGCTCGACAGGGTGGTATGACAATGAGCAGTTCTTC.

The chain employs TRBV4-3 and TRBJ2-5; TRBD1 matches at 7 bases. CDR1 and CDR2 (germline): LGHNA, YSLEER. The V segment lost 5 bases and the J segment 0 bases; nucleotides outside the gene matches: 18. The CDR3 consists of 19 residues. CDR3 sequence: CASSSGGSLTHLYQETQYF. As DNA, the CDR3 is TGCGCCAGCAGCTCAGGGGGTAGCCTGACACACCTGTACCAAGAGACCCAGTACTTC.

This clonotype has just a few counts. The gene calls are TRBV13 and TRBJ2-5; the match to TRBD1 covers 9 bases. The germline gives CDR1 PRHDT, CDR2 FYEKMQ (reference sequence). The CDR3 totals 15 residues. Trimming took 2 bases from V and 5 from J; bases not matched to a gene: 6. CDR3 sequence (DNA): TGTGCCAGCAGCTTATGGGGACAGGGAAGGGAGACCCAGTACTTC. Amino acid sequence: CASSLWGQGRETQYF. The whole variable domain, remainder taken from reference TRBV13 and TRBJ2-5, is AAGVIQSPRHLIKEKRETATLKCYPIPRHDTVYWYQQGPGQDPQFLISFYEKMQSDKGSIPDRFSAQQFSDYHSELNMSSLELGDSALYFCASSLWGQGRETQYFGPGTRLLVL.

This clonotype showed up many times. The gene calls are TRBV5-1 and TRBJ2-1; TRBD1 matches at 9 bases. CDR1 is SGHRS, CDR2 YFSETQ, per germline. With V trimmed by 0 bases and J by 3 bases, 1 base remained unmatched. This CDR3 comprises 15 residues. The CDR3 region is CASSLVGQGYNEQFF. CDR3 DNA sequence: TGCGCCAGCAGCTTGGTGGGACAGGGCTACAATGAGCAGTTCTTC.

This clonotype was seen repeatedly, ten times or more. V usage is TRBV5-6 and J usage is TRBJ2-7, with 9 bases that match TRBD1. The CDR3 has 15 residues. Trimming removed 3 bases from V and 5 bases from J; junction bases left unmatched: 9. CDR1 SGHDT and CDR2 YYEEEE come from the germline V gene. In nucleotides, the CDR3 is TGTGCCAGCAGCTCCCCCGGGACAGGGCACCACGAGCAGTACTTC. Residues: CASSSPGTGHHEQYF.

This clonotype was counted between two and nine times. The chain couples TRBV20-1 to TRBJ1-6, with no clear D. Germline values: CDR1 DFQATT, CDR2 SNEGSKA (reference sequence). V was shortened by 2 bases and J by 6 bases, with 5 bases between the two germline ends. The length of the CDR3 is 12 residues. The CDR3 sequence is CSARIPNSPLHF. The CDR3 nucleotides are TGCAGTGCTAGAATCCCTAATTCACCCCTCCACTTT.

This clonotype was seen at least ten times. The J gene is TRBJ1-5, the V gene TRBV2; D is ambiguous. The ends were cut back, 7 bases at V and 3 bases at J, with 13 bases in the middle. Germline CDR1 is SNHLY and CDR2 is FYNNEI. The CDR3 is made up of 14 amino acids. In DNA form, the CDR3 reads TGTGCCAGCAAACGGGCAGAGCTCAATCAGCCCCAGCATTTT. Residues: CASKRAELNQPQHF.

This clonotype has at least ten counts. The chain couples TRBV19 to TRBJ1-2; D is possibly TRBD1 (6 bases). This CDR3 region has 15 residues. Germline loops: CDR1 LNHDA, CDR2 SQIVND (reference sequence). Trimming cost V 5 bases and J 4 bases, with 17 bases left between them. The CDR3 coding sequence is TGTGCCAGTAGTCCCAAGGGACAAAGGGGCTATGGCTACACCTTC. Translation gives CASSPKGQRGYGYTF.

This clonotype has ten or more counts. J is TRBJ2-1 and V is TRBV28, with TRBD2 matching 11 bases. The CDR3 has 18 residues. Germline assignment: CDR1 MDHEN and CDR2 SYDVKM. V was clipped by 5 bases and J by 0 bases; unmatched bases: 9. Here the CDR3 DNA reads TGTGCCAGCAGTCTACCACTAGCGGGGGCGAGCTCCTACAATGAGCAGTTCTTC. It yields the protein CASSLPLAGASSYNEQFF.

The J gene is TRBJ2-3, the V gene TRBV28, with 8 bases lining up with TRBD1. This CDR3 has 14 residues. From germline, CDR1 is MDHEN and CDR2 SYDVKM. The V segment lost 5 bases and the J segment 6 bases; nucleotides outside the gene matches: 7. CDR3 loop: CASSRTGPGDTQYF. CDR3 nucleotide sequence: TGTGCCAGCAGTCGGACAGGGCCCGGGGATACGCAGTATTTT.

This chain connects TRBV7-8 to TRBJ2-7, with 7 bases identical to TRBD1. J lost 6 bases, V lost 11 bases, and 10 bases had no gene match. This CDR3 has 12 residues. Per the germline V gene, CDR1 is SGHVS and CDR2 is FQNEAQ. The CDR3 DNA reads TGTGCCGGAGCTGAGGGGGCCGGCGAGCAGTACTTC. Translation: CAGAEGAGEQYF.

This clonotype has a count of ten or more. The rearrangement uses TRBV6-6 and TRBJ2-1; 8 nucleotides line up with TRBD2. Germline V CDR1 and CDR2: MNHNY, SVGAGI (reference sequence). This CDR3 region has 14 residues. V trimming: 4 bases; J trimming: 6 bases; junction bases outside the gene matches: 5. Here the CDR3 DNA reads TGTGCCAGCAGTTCGGGGGGGGCAATCAATGAGCAGTTCTTC. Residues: CASSSGGAINEQFF.

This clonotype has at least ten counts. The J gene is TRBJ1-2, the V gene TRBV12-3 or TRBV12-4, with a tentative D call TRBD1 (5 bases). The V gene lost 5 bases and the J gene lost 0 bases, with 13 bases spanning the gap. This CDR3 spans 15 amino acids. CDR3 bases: TGTGCCAGCAGTCCTCAATCGACAGCTAACTATGGCTACACCTTC. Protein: CASSPQSTANYGYTF.

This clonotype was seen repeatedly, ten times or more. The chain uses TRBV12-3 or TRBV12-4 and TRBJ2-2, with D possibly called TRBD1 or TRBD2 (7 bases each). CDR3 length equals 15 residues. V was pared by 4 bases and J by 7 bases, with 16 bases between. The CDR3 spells CASSSGGTARGELFF. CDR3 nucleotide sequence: TGTGCCAGCAGTTCCGGGGGGACAGCCCGCGGGGAGCTGTTTTTT.

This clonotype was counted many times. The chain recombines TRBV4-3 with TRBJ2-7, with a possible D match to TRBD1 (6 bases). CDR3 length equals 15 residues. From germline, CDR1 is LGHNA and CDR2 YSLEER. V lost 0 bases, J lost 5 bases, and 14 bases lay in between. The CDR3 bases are TGCGCCAGCAGCCAAGAGGGGGCAGGGTTGGACGAGCAGTACTTC. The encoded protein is CASSQEGAGLDEQYF.

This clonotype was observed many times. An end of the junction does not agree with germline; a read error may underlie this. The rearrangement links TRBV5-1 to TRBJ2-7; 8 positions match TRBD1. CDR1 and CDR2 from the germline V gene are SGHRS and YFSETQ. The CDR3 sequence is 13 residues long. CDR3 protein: CASSLGTGGEQYF. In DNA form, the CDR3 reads TGTGCCAGCAGCTTAGGTACAGGGGGCGAGCAGTACTTC.

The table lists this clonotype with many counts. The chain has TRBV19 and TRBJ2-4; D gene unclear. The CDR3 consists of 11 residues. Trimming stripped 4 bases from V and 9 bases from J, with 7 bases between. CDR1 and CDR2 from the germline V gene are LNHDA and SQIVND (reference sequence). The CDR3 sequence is CASSKFFIQYF. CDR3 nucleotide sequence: TGTGCCAGTAGTAAATTCTTCATTCAGTACTTC.

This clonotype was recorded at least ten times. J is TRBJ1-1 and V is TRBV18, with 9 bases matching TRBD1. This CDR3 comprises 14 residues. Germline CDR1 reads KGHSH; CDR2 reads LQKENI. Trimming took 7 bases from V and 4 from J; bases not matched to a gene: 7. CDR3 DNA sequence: TGTGCCAGCTATGCCGGGACAGGGACCACTGAAGCTTTCTTT. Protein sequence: CASYAGTGTTEAFF.

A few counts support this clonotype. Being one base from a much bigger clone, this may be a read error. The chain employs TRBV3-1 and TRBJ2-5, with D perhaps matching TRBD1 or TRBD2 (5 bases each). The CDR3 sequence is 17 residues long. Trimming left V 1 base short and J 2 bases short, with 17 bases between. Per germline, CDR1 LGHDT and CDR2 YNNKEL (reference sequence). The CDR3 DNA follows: TGTGCCAGCAGCCAAGCAAAGAGACTCGGGGCTCAAGAGACCCAGTACTTC. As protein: CASSQAKRLGAQETQYF.

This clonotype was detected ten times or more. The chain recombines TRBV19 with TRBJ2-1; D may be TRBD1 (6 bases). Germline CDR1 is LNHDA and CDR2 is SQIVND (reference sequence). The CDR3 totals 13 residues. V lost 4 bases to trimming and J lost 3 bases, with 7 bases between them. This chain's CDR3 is CASSRTDYNEQFF. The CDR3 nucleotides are TGTGCCAGTAGTAGGACAGACTACAATGAGCAGTTCTTC.

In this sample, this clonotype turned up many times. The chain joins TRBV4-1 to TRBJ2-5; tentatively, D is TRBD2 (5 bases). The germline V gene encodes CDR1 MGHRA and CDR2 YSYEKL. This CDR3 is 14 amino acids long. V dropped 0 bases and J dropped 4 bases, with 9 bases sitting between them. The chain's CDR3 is CASSQDPGTETQYF. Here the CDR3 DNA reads TGCGCCAGCAGCCAAGATCCGGGAACAGAGACCCAGTACTTC.

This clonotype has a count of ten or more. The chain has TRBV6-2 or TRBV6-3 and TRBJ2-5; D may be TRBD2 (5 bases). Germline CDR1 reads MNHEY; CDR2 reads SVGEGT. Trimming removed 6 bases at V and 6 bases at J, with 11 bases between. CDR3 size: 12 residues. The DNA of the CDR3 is TGTGCCAGCAGCTTGAGGGAGCAGACCCAGTACTTC. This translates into CASSLREQTQYF.

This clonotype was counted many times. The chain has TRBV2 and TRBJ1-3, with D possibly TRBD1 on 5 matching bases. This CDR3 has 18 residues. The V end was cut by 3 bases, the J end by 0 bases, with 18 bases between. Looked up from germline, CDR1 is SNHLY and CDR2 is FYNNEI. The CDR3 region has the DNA TGTGCCAGCAGTGAGGAGGGGTCTAGACGGACCTCTGGAAACACCATATATTTT. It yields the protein CASSEEGSRRTSGNTIYF.

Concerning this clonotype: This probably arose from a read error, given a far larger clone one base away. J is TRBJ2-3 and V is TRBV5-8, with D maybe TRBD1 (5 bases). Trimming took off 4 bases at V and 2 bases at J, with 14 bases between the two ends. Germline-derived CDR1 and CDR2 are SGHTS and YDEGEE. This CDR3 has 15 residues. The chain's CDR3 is CASSLTVPITDTQYF. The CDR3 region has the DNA TGTGCCAGCAGCCTGACAGTCCCCATCACAGATACGCAGTATTTT. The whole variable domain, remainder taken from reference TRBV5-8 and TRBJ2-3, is EAGVTQSPTHLIKTRGQQATLRCSPISGHTSVYWYQQALGLGLQFLLWYDEGEERNRGNFPPRFSGRQFPNYSSELNVNALELEDSALYLCASSLTVPITDTQYFGPGTRLTVL.